The present TCR beta chain was sequenced within a study of vaccination effects on CD4 cells after COVID-19 (dated by TCRdb to 2021 to 2024). Concerning the study at large: Participants received two doses of either the BNT162b2 or the mRNA-1273 mRNA SARS-CoV-2 vaccine. Cultures from other donors in the study were sequenced using the Oncomine TCR Beta short-read assay on an Illumina iSeq 100. SARS-CoV-2 spike-specific CD4+ TCR repertoires were compared before and after mRNA vaccination in COVID-19 convalescent patients and in infection-naive vaccine recipients. Altogether, around ten COVID-19 convalescent patients and a handful of SARS-CoV-2-naive healthy vaccine recipients made up the full study.

This clone has only a few counts. Its cognate antigen has yet to be identified. No much larger clonotype is one base removed from it; base qualities were not supplied. On the study overall, not on this receptor specifically: Only a small number of convalescent patients were included, and no early post-infection timepoints were available, which limited the study. Among healthy vaccine recipients, nearly all vaccine-induced clones were SARS-CoV-2 mono-reactive, and only 1 of 255 was cross-reactive with common cold coronaviruses. Both infection-induced and vaccine-induced clones contracted markedly at late post-vaccination timepoints, which is consistent with waning T cell responses.

In the ViraFEST assay, PBMC were stimulated with viral peptide pools, and antigen-specific CD4+ T cell clonotypes were then identified by expansion using TCR sequencing. After less than eleven days of culture, CD4+ T cells were isolated with the EasySep CD4+ T cell isolation kit. Healthy vaccine recipients had no prior SARS-CoV-2 infection, confirmed by negative nucleocapsid antibodies before and after vaccination. Each well held roughly 2 million PBMC cultured in IMDM containing approximately 5% human AB serum, 8.5 to 10 IU/ml IL-2 and gentamicin, along with around 9.4 ug/ml peptides. Half of the culture medium was replaced with fresh IL-2-containing medium on days 3 and 7. Unless noted otherwise, every peptide stimulation condition was cultured in triplicate wells. PBMC were separated from whole blood using Ficoll-Paque Plus gradient centrifugation and were then either cryopreserved at -140C or used fresh. Overlapping peptide pools spanned the spike proteins of SARS-CoV-2 and the common cold coronaviruses HCoV-NL63, HCoV-OC43 and HCoV-229E. The QIAamp micro DNA kit was used to extract genomic DNA from the cultured CD4+ T cells.

Receptor libraries were prepared by the immunoSEQ multiplex PCR assay. DNA from the cultured and isolated CD4+ T cells underwent TCR beta CDR3 sequencing. Processing in the source paper ran as follows. Non-productive TCR sequences were discarded, and reads were trimmed to the CDR3 region, with only CDR3s of 7 or more amino acids retained. Antigen-specific clonotypes were identified using the MANAFEST web app by comparison of expansion in peptide wells against reference cultures. To count as positive, a clone had to show expansion at FDR<0.05 compared with the reference and with all other wells, an odds ratio above 5, and a frequency above 0.1% in two replicate wells. A clonotype was defined as cross-reactive if the clonotype was significantly expanded both in SARS-CoV-2 spike wells and in at least one common cold coronavirus spike condition. Levenshtein distance calculated with the stringdist R package was used to assess CDR3 similarity, and unrooted trees were constructed with ape in R 3.6.1. TCRdb carries this immuneACCESS record with in-frame sequences only. Its versions omit some clonotypes, under half of them owing to an unresolved V gene in the studies checked, with the rest unexplained. From that table come the V and J calls and clone size; the DNA was used to work out D and trimming. This sample gives about 73,000 clones in total; 78% of them show up just once. Of the sample, 10% to 13% is held by the ten largest clones.

V loses 3 bases, J loses 4 bases, and the germline ends lie 15 bases apart. Reading from cysteine to phenylalanine, the CDR3 counts 15 amino acids. The only DNA kept is the CDR3, 45 bases in frame from the first base. The germline V gene (reference sequence) sets CDR1 to LNHDA and CDR2 to SQIVND. The starting material was CD4+ T cells from PBMCs cultured with SARS-CoV-2 spike peptides, obtained before COVID-19 vaccination. Taken with the paper, the label for cell subset or site translates to: SARS-CoV-2 spike overlapping peptide pool stimulation. The receptor chain draws on TRBV19 and TRBJ1-1; the D gene is possibly TRBD1, with 5 bases matching. The TCR comes from a human donor who received a COVID-19 vaccine. For the CDR3, the sequence is CASSIPGRSGTEAFF. The DNA is as follows: TGTGCCAGTAGTATCCCAGGGAGATCGGGCACTGAAGCTTTCTTT. Extended through the reference TRBV19 and TRBJ1-1 proteins, this CDR3 yields the full variable domain: DGGITQSPKYLFRKEGQNVTLSCEQNLNHDAMYWYRQDPGQGLRLIYYSQIVNDFQKGDIAEGYSVSREKKESFPLTVTSAQKNPTAFYLCASSIPGRSGTEAFFGQGTRLTVV.